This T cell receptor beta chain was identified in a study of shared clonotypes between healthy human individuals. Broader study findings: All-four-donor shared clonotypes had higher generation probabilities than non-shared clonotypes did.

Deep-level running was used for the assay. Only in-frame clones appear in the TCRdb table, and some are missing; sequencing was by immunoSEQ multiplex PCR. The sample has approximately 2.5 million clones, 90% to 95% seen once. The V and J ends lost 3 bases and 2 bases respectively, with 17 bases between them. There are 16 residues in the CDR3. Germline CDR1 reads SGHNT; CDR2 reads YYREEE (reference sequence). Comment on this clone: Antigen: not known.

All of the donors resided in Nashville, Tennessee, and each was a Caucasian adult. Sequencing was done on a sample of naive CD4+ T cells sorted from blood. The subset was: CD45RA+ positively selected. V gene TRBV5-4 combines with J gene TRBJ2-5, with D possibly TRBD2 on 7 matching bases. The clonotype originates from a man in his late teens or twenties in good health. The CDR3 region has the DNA TGTGCCAGCAGCTCGGGAGGCCGACAGGTTCAAGAGACCCAGTACTTC. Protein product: CASSSGGRQVQETQYF.